This is a list of T cell receptor beta chains from one sample in a study of blood T cell repertoires in COVID-19. Data came from immunoSEQ multiplex PCR; TCRdb stores just in-frame clones and leaves some out. The table lists over 110,000 clones, approximately 80% of them singletons. Sequencing used PBMCs or T cells enriched from blood (not recorded which). The receptor set was obtained from a man aged 50 to 59 in a cohort exposed to, infected with or recovered from COVID-19 (not recorded which). Both conserved end residues are part of each CDR3. Fields, in order: D gene, V gene, J gene, clone size, CDR3 DNA, CDR3 protein. The D gene is left open where the match is weak. The size field is filled for only some rows; it gives once, few, many or a size class.

D: NA; V: TRBV18; J: TRBJ1-2; size: NA; DNA: TGTGCCAGCTCACCACAGCAGCGGGATGGCTACACCTTC; CDR3: CASSPQQRDGYTF
D: TRBD2; V: TRBV3-1/TRBV3-2; J: TRBJ2-5; size: few; DNA: TGTGCCAGCAGCCGGCCGTTACTAGCGGGAGCTGCAGAGACCCAGTACTTC; CDR3: CASSRPLLAGAAETQYF
D: NA; V: TRBV6-2/TRBV6-3; J: TRBJ1-5; size: once; DNA: TGTGCCAGCAGTTACTCGAGCGGGACGGTATATAGCAATCAGCCCCAGCATTTT; CDR3: CASSYSSGTVYSNQPQHF
D: TRBD1; V: TRBV4-2; J: TRBJ2-7; size: few; DNA: TGTGCCAGCAGCCAAGGACAGGGGGCGGCCTACGAGCAGTACTTC; CDR3: CASSQGQGAAYEQYF
D: NA; V: TRBV4-3; J: TRBJ1-1; size: few; DNA: TGCGCCAGCAGCCAAGATGCAGGGAACACTGAAGCTTTCTTT; CDR3: CASSQDAGNTEAFF
D: TRBD1; V: TRBV15; J: TRBJ2-1; size: NA; DNA: TGTGCCACAGCCGGGACAGGGAAATACAATGAGCAGTTCTTC; CDR3: CATAGTGKYNEQFF
D: NA; V: TRBV6-5; J: TRBJ2-7; size: NA; DNA: TGTGCCAGCAGTTTGAGAGGGAGCAAGGACGAGCAGTACTTC; CDR3: CASSLRGSKDEQYF
D: TRBD2; V: TRBV7-9; J: TRBJ2-1; size: NA; DNA: TGTGCCAGCAGTTATAGGACTAGCGGGGTTTACAATGAGCAGTTCTTC; CDR3: CASSYRTSGVYNEQFF
D: TRBD2; V: TRBV10-3; J: TRBJ2-7; size: few; DNA: TGTGCCATCAGGAACCCTAGCGGGAGAGGCGAGCAGTACTTC; CDR3: CAIRNPSGRGEQYF
D: NA; V: TRBV5-1; J: TRBJ2-3; size: NA; DNA: TGCGCCAGCAGCTTGGGGCAGGGTTCGGTAACAGATACGCAGTATTTT; CDR3: CASSLGQGSVTDTQYF
D: NA; V: TRBV30; J: TRBJ1-3; size: NA; DNA: TGTGCCTGGACTCGGTCCTTAGTAGGAAACACCATATATTTT; CDR3: CAWTRSLVGNTIYF
D: NA; V: TRBV6-1; J: TRBJ2-5; size: NA; DNA: TGTGCCAGCAGTGAAGTGGGGCCCCGGACCCAGTACTTC; CDR3: CASSEVGPRTQYF
D: TRBD2; V: TRBV3-1/TRBV3-2; J: TRBJ2-2; size: NA; DNA: TGTGCCAGCAGCCACGTCGGGAGGGCCACCGGGGAGCTGTTTTTT; CDR3: CASSHVGRATGELFF
D: TRBD2; V: TRBV9; J: TRBJ2-1; size: NA; DNA: TGTGCCAGCAGCGCCAGCGGGGGGCGGCCGTTCTTC; CDR3: CASSASGGRPFF
D: TRBD1; V: TRBV18; J: TRBJ1-3; size: once; DNA: TGTGCCAGCTCCCCTCGGGGGACAGACACCATATATTTT; CDR3: CASSPRGTDTIYF
D: NA; V: TRBV6-5; J: TRBJ2-7; size: large; DNA: TGTGCCAGCAGTTCCGGGACTCTCGGCGAGCAGTACTTC; CDR3: CASSSGTLGEQYF
D: NA; V: TRBV18; J: TRBJ2-7; size: NA; DNA: TGTGCCAGCTCACCAGCGACAGGCAACCGAAGAGCCTACGAGCAGTACTTC; CDR3: CASSPATGNRRAYEQYF
D: TRBD1; V: TRBV7-9; J: TRBJ2-3; size: NA; DNA: TGTGCCAGCAGCTCGATCTTATGGAGGACAGGGAATACAGATACGCAGTATTTT; CDR3: CASSSILWRTGNTDTQYF
D: NA; V: TRBV19; J: TRBJ2-7; size: NA; DNA: TGTGCCAGTAGTATTACAACAGCCTACGAGCAGTACTTC; CDR3: CASSITTAYEQYF
D: NA; V: TRBV19; J: TRBJ1-1; size: few; DNA: TGTGCCACGAATCTACAGGGGAACACTGAAGCTTTCTTT; CDR3: CATNLQGNTEAFF
D: TRBD2; V: TRBV7-2; J: TRBJ2-3; size: NA; DNA: TGTGCCAGCAGCTCACTAGCGGGAGGCCCAGATACGCAGTATTTT; CDR3: CASSSLAGGPDTQYF
D: NA; V: TRBV5-1; J: TRBJ1-1; size: NA; DNA: TGCGCCAGCAGCTTGGCGGCGGGTTTTGTCACTGAAGCTTTCTTT; CDR3: CASSLAAGFVTEAFF
D: NA; V: TRBV10-3; J: TRBJ2-5; size: NA; DNA: TGTGCCATCAGTGAGACCCTAACGATGACAGAAGAGACCCAGTACTTC; CDR3: CAISETLTMTEETQYF
D: TRBD1; V: TRBV4-1; J: TRBJ2-3; size: few; DNA: TGCGCCAGCAGCCAAGTGGGGACAGGTCATACGCAGTATTTT; CDR3: CASSQVGTGHTQYF
D: TRBD1; V: TRBV19; J: TRBJ1-2; size: NA; DNA: TGTGCCAGTAGTATGGGGACAGGGCTCTATGGCTACACCTTC; CDR3: CASSMGTGLYGYTF
D: NA; V: TRBV18; J: TRBJ2-1; size: once; DNA: TGTGCCAGCTCACCTTACAGGGCCAATGAGCAGTTCTTC; CDR3: CASSPYRANEQFF
D: TRBD2; V: TRBV24-1; J: TRBJ2-3; size: NA; DNA: TGTGCCACCAGTGATTCAGGACTAGCGGGGTCTACGGATACGCAGTATTTT; CDR3: CATSDSGLAGSTDTQYF
D: TRBD2; V: TRBV6-6; J: TRBJ2-2; size: NA; DNA: TGTGCCAGCAGTCCCCCCCCGGGGCTAGCGGGAGGGTCGGACACCGGGGAGCTGTTTTTT; CDR3: CASSPPPGLAGGSDTGELFF
D: TRBD2; V: TRBV19; J: TRBJ2-1; size: NA; DNA: TGTGCCAGTACCACGAGGGGTAGCGGGGGCCACAATGAGCAGTTCTTC; CDR3: CASTTRGSGGHNEQFF
D: TRBD2; V: TRBV19; J: TRBJ2-3; size: once; DNA: TGTGCCTGTCGGACTAGCGGGAGGCGGGCAGATACGCAGTATTTT; CDR3: CACRTSGRRADTQYF
D: NA; V: TRBV12-5; J: TRBJ2-7; size: NA; DNA: TGTGCTAGTGGTTCCACAGGGAACGAGCAGTACTTC; CDR3: CASGSTGNEQYF
D: TRBD2; V: TRBV5-5; J: TRBJ2-7; size: NA; DNA: TGTGCCAGCAGCCAGACTAGCGGCTCCTACGAGCAGTACTTC; CDR3: CASSQTSGSYEQYF
D: NA; V: TRBV6-2/TRBV6-3; J: TRBJ2-7; size: NA; DNA: TGTGCCAGCAGTTTAGGGGCTATCGAGCAGTACTTC; CDR3: CASSLGAIEQYF
D: NA; V: TRBV25-1; J: TRBJ1-4; size: NA; DNA: TGTGCCAGCAGTGAAGGGGAAGGGGCTGAAAAACTGTTTTTT; CDR3: CASSEGEGAEKLFF
D: TRBD2; V: TRBV11-3; J: TRBJ2-3; size: NA; DNA: TGTGCCAGCAGCTCCGGGACTAGCGTCACAGATACGCAGTATTTT; CDR3: CASSSGTSVTDTQYF